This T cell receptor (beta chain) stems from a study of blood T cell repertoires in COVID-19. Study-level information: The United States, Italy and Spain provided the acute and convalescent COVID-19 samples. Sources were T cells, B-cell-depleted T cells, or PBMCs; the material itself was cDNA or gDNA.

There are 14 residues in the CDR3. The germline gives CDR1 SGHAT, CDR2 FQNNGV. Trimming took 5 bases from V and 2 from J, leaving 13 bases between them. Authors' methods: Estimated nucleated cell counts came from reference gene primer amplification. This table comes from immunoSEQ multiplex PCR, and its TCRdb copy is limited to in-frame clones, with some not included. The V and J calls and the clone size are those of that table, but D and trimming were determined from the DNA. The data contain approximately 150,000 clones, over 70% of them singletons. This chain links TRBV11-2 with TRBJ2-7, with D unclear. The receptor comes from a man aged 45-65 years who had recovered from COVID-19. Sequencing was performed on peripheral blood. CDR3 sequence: CASSPRLHTYEQYF. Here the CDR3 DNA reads TGTGCCAGCAGCCCTAGATTACATACCTACGAGCAGTACTTC.